Listed here are 14 T cell receptor beta chains from one sample, sequenced in a study of radiotherapy plus CTLA-4 blockade in lung cancer. The method was immunoSEQ multiplex PCR; TCRdb's version includes in-frame clones alone and lacks a portion of them. The table includes tens of thousands of clones, under 85% detected once. Sequencing used peripheral blood, obtained from a patient treated with radiotherapy plus ipilimumab. Receptor source: a human donor with non-small cell lung cancer that progressed on radiotherapy plus ipilimumab.

The rearrangement uses TRBV6-6 and TRBJ2-1; D unclear. The CDR3 consists of 14 residues. Germline V gene sequence: CDR1 MNHNY, CDR2 SVGAGI (reference sequence). V was trimmed by 6 bases and J by 1 base, leaving 10 bases between them. CDR3 region: CASRFSSSYNEQFF. In DNA form, the CDR3 reads TGTGCCAGCAGGTTTAGCTCTTCCTACAATGAGCAGTTCTTC.

The V call is TRBV5-6, the J call TRBJ2-7; 10 bases align to TRBD2. CDR1 and CDR2 (germline): SGHDT, YYEEEE. The J segment lost 7 bases and the V segment lost 1 base, leaving 5 bases of the junction unmatched. The CDR3 runs to 14 residues. CDR3 DNA sequence: TGTGCCAGCAGCTTGAGGACTAGCGGCCATGAGCAGTACTTC. The encoded protein is CASSLRTSGHEQYF.

The chain carries TRBV5-8 and TRBJ2-2; 10 bases fit TRBD1. This CDR3 comprises 15 residues. The J segment lost 5 bases and the V segment lost 5 bases, leaving 6 bases of the junction unmatched. Germline CDR1 SGHTS, CDR2 YDEGEE. The CDR3 coding sequence is TGTGCCAGCAGAATTGACAGGGGGCGAACCGGGGAGCTGTTTTTT. Translated: CASRIDRGRTGELFF.

V and J are TRBV4-3 and TRBJ1-2; possibly TRBD1 for D (5 bases). The germline V gene has CDR1 LGHNA and CDR2 YSLEER. V dropped 0 bases and J dropped 6 bases, with 14 bases sitting between them. The CDR3 has 15 amino acids. The chain's CDR3 is CASSQEWDHRDGYTF. CDR3 bases: TGCGCCAGCAGCCAAGAGTGGGACCATAGGGATGGCTACACCTTC.

This chain links TRBV19 with TRBJ1-2, with D unclear. V shed 6 bases and J shed 2 bases, with 13 bases lying between them. The CDR3 is 14 residues long. CDR1 LNHDA and CDR2 SQIVND come from the germline V gene (reference sequence). The chain's CDR3 is CASSLDATNYGYTF. For the CDR3, the DNA is TGTGCCAGTAGCCTGGACGCGACCAACTATGGCTACACCTTC.

This sequence joins TRBV15 and TRBJ2-1; 8 bases fit TRBD2. CDR1 is LNHNV, CDR2 YYDKDF, per germline (reference sequence). Losses at the gene ends were 3 bases for V and 6 bases for J; bases not matched to a gene: 1. The length of the CDR3 is 13 residues. DNA for the CDR3: TGTGCCACCAGCAGCGGGAGGGCCAATGAGCAGTTCTTC. The encoded protein is CATSSGRANEQFF.

This clone was counted a few times. The rearrangement links TRBV7-2 to TRBJ2-3; D gene unclear. Germline CDR1 SGHTA, CDR2 FQGNSA. V was trimmed by 1 base and J by 0 bases, leaving 8 bases between them. The CDR3 spans 15 residues. CDR3: CASSLGSVSTDTQYF. CDR3 nucleotides: TGTGCCAGCAGCTTAGGCTCTGTAAGCACAGATACGCAGTATTTT.

V is TRBV5-1 and J is TRBJ1-1; TRBD1 matches 9 bases. CDR3 size: 15 residues. V shed 4 bases and J 1 base; nucleotides not matched to a gene: 5. The germline CDR1 and CDR2 sequences are SGHRS and YFSETQ. The chain's CDR3 is CASSVYRGQNTEAFF. For the CDR3, the DNA is TGCGCCAGCAGCGTCTACAGGGGGCAGAACACTGAAGCTTTCTTT. Supplemented by reference TRBV5-1 and TRBJ1-1, the full variable domain reads KAGVTQTPRYLIKTRGQQVTLSCSPISGHRSVSWYQQTPGQGLQFLFEYFSETQRNKGNFPGRFSGRQFSNSRSEMNVSTLELGDSALYLCASSVYRGQNTEAFFGQGTRLTVV.

This chain links TRBV6-1 with TRBJ1-5; D is ambiguous. V dropped 2 bases and J dropped 0 bases, with 5 bases sitting between them. This CDR3 comprises 14 residues. In germline, CDR1 is MNHNS, CDR2 SASEGT. Written as DNA, the CDR3 is TGTGCCAGCAGTGAACCCAGTAGCAATCAGCCCCAGCATTTT. Protein: CASSEPSSNQPQHF.

The CDR3 nucleotides are TGTGCCAGCAGCTTAGGGGTACAAGCGGCCACCGGGGAGCTGTTTTTT. This translates into CASSLGVQAATGELFF. The chain couples TRBV7-9 to TRBJ2-2; TRBD2 is a possible D gene (5 bases). CDR3 size: 16 residues. The germline V gene has CDR1 SEHNR and CDR2 FQNEAQ (reference sequence). V lost 1 base, J lost 4 bases, and 13 bases lay in between.

The chain joins TRBV28 to TRBJ1-1; D is unresolved. CDR3 length equals 11 residues. V shed 5 bases and J shed 0 bases, with 1 base lying between them. The germline V gene has CDR1 MDHEN and CDR2 SYDVKM. The CDR3 DNA reads as TGTGCCAGCAGTGTGAACACTGAAGCTTTCTTT. Translation gives CASSVNTEAFF. Variable domain in full (rest from reference TRBV28 and TRBJ1-1): DVKVTQSSRYLVKRTGEKVFLECVQDMDHENMFWYRQDPGLGLRLIYFSYDVKMKEKGDIPEGYSVSREKKERFSLILESASTNQTSMYLCASSVNTEAFFGQGTRLTVV.

The chain employs TRBV4-2 and TRBJ2-5; 8 bases fit TRBD2. Trimming took 5 bases from V and 1 from J; bases not matched to a gene: 6. Germline V CDR1 and CDR2: LGHNA, YNFKEQ. There are 15 residues in the CDR3. In nucleotides, the CDR3 is TGTGCCAGCAGCGCCCCCGGGACTAGCCAAGAGACCCAGTACTTC. Translation gives CASSAPGTSQETQYF.

The J gene is TRBJ2-7, the V gene TRBV6-6; 7 bases fit TRBD2. V lost 2 bases to trimming and J lost 5 bases; unmatched junction nucleotides: 6. The CDR3 sequence is 14 residues long. Germline CDR1 reads MNHNY; CDR2 reads SVGAGI (reference sequence). The CDR3 coding sequence is TGTGCCAGCAGTTACGGCGGGAGTTTCAACGAGCAGTACTTC. Protein product: CASSYGGSFNEQYF.

For this clone: This sample also contains other DNA sequences that code for the same CDR3. The chain employs TRBV9 and TRBJ1-1; no clear D. V was shortened by 0 bases and J by 0 bases, with 6 bases between the two germline ends. Germline values: CDR1 SGDLS, CDR2 YYNGEE. The CDR3 contains 14 residues. The CDR3 is CASSVGGMNTEAFF. CDR3 bases: TGTGCCAGCAGCGTAGGGGGTATGAACACTGAAGCTTTCTTT.